This T cell receptor (beta chain) is drawn from a study of shared clonotypes between healthy human individuals. Naive CD4+ cells were CD45RA-selected; the remaining cells were memory. The method was immunoSEQ multiplex PCR; TCRdb's version includes in-frame clones alone and lacks a portion of them. The repertoire holds about 2.4 million clones, with roughly 93% as singletons. This receptor was identified in a man aged 18 to 29 in good health. Some clones in this sample may be carry-over from other donors' samples. What was sequenced was naive CD4+ T cells from PBMCs. Subset meaning: CD45RA+ positively selected.

The CDR3 sequence: CARRGPSTDTQYF. The CDR3 coding sequence is TGTGCCAGGCGAGGGCCTAGCACAGATACGCAGTATTTT. The chain is built from TRBV2 and TRBJ2-3; perhaps TRBD2 as D (5 bases). Germline CDR1 is SNHLY and CDR2 is FYNNEI. This CDR3 comprises 13 residues. V dropped 9 bases and J dropped 0 bases, with 10 bases sitting between them.